Below are 26 T cell receptor beta chains sequenced from a single sample in a study of identical twins' blood T cells. TCRdb processed the 5' RACE reads anew with MiXCR; each CDR3 protein has one entry. The sample records a few hundred thousand distinct CDR3 sequences, over 25% being singletons. Sequencing input: PBMCs. These receptors were obtained from a woman between 18 and 49 years old in good health.

J is TRBJ1-3 and V is TRBV2; D gene unclear. Per the germline V gene, CDR1 is SNHLY and CDR2 is FYNNEI. The CDR3 is made up of 15 amino acids. V shed 6 bases and J shed 1 base, with 13 bases lying between them. CDR3 in DNA: TGTGCCAGCAGGGGTTCTAAGGGTTCTGGAAACACCATATATTTT. Translating gives CASRGSKGSGNTIYF.

This sequence joins TRBV10-3 and TRBJ1-1, with a possible D match to TRBD1 (6 bases). V lost 8 bases, J lost 3 bases, and 19 bases lay in between. The CDR3 length is 15 residues. CDR1 is ENHRY, CDR2 SYGVKD, per germline. Here the CDR3 reads CAISRGGPGDTEAFF. The CDR3 bases are TGTGCCATCTCCAGGGGAGGCCCCGGAGACACTGAAGCTTTCTTT.

The gene calls are TRBV19 and TRBJ1-2; TRBD1 matches at 7 bases. In germline, CDR1 is LNHDA, CDR2 SQIVND (reference sequence). This CDR3 is 13 amino acids long. The V gene end was trimmed by 5 bases and the J gene end by 5 bases; junction bases not matched to a gene: 5. Here the CDR3 DNA reads TGTGCCAGTAGTGGAGCGACAGGGTATGGCTACACCTTC. It yields the protein CASSGATGYGYTF.

This clonotype turned up a few times. The junction does not match germline at one end; this may be a read error. This chain links TRBV20-1 with TRBJ1-4, with TRBD1 as a possible D gene (5 bases). Germline V lookup: CDR1 DFQATT, CDR2 SNEGSKA (reference sequence). The CDR3 totals 15 residues. The CDR3 region has the DNA TGCAGTGCTAGAATAAAGGGGACGGTCCGGGAAAAGCTGTTTTTT. Residues: CSARIKGTVREKLFF.

As concerns this clonotype: A much larger clone lies one base from this, so it may be a read error. This rearrangement joins TRBV5-1 to TRBJ1-1, with 7 nucleotides matching TRBD1. Germline CDR1 and CDR2: SGHRS and YFSETQ. This CDR3 has 14 amino acids. The CDR3 region has the DNA TGCGCCAGCAGCTCATTACCGGGACAGCACGAAGCTTCCTTT. It encodes CASSSLPGQHEASF.

This chain connects TRBV7-6 to TRBJ2-1, with 11 nucleotides matching TRBD2. CDR1 is SGHVS and CDR2 is FNYEAQ in the germline V gene. The CDR3 consists of 15 residues. V was pared by 6 bases and J by 4 bases, with 5 bases of the junction left unmatched. The CDR3 region has the DNA TGTGCCAGCAGTCAAAGGACTAGCGGGTACAATGAGCAGTTCTTC. Encoded protein: CASSQRTSGYNEQFF.

This clonotype was counted ten times or more. The chain carries TRBV3-1 and TRBJ1-3; D not resolved. Trimming stripped 0 bases from V and 0 bases from J, with 0 bases between. Germline V CDR1 and CDR2: LGHDT, YNNKEL (reference sequence). This CDR3 is 13 amino acids long. The CDR3 loop reads CASSQDSGNTIYF. The CDR3 DNA is TGTGCCAGCAGCCAAGACTCTGGAAACACCATATATTTT. The full variable domain, in which reference TRBV3-1 and TRBJ1-3 provide the parts outside the CDR3, is DTAVSQTPKYLVTQMGNDKSIKCEQNLGHDTMYWYKQDSKKFLKIMFSYNNKELIINETVPNRFSPKSPDKAHLNLHINSLELGDSAVYFCASSQDSGNTIYFGEGSWLTVV.

The sample holds a few counts of this clonotype. CDR3 protein: CSARGQATDTQYF. The CDR3 nucleotides are TGCAGTGCTAGGGGGCAGGCCACAGATACGCAGTATTTT. The V call is TRBV20-1, the J call TRBJ2-3, with a possible D match to TRBD1 (5 bases). The CDR3 has 13 amino acids. V lost 3 bases to trimming and J lost 2 bases, with 9 bases between them. CDR1 is DFQATT, CDR2 SNEGSKA, per germline (reference sequence).

The chain has TRBV11-2 and TRBJ1-2; perhaps TRBD1 as D (5 bases). The V gene lost 3 bases and the J gene lost 4 bases, with 15 bases spanning the gap. Germline V gives CDR1 SGHAT, CDR2 FQNNGV. The CDR3 covers 15 residues. The CDR3 nucleotides read TGTGCCAGCAGCTTTTCGGGGCGGTTTGGCTATGGCTACACCTTC. This codes for CASSFSGRFGYGYTF.

The chain recombines TRBV27 with TRBJ1-2; the D gene is possibly TRBD1 (5 bases). The CDR3 covers 13 residues. The V gene lost 1 base and the J gene lost 8 bases, with 11 bases spanning the gap. The V gene's germline CDR1 is MNHEY and CDR2 SMNVEV (reference sequence). CDR3 loop: CASSLFPQGGYTF. The CDR3 nucleotides are TGTGCCAGCAGTTTATTTCCCCAGGGCGGCTACACCTTC.

This clonotype was recorded a few times. CDR3 region: CASSLTGVYQPQHF. In DNA, the CDR3 is TGTGCCAGCTCACTAACAGGTGTTTATCAGCCCCAGCATTTT. This chain links TRBV18 with TRBJ1-5; possible D gene TRBD1, 5 bases. V was cut by 4 bases and J by 5 bases, with 12 bases left in between. Germline-derived CDR1 and CDR2 are KGHSH and LQKENI. The CDR3 is 14 residues long.

The sample holds a few counts of this clonotype. This sequence joins TRBV5-6 and TRBJ2-3; a weak D match, TRBD2 (7 bases). Germline values: CDR1 SGHDT, CDR2 YYEEEE. Trimming took 3 bases from V and 4 from J, leaving 12 bases between them. This CDR3 is 14 amino acids long. CDR3 residues: CASSYTGRADTQYF. CDR3 bases: TGTGCCAGCAGCTATACAGGGAGGGCAGATACGCAGTATTTT. Drawing the rest from reference TRBV5-6 and TRBJ2-3, the complete variable domain is DAGVTQSPTHLIKTRGQQVTLRCSPKSGHDTVSWYQQALGQGPQFIFQYYEEEERQRGNFPDRFSGHQFPNYSSELNVNALLLGDSALYLCASSYTGRADTQYFGPGTRLTVL.

This clonotype was picked up many times. The chain employs TRBV9 and TRBJ2-1, with D unclear. The CDR3 consists of 13 residues. With 0 bases removed from V and 9 bases from J, the gap between germline ends came to 10 bases. Germline CDR1 and CDR2: SGDLS and YYNGEE. In nucleotides, the CDR3 is TGTGCCAGCAGCGTAGTCCTTTCCGGTGAGCAGTTCTTC. Translating it yields CASSVVLSGEQFF. The whole variable domain, remainder taken from reference TRBV9 and TRBJ2-1, is DSGVTQTPKHLITATGQRVTLRCSPRSGDLSVYWYQQSLDQGLQFLIQYYNGEERAKGNILERFSAQQFPDLHSELNLSSLELGDSALYFCASSVVLSGEQFFGPGTRLTVL.

CDR3 sequence: CASGRREGNAEAFF. The DNA for the CDR3 is TGCGCCAGCGGGCGTAGAGAAGGTAACGCTGAAGCTTTCTTT. This sequence joins TRBV5-1 and TRBJ1-1; D uncertain. V gave up 7 bases and J gave up 6 bases, with 19 bases separating them. The CDR3 extends over 14 amino acids. CDR1 and CDR2 from the germline V gene are SGHRS and YFSETQ.

This clonotype was observed a few times. The chain is built from TRBV5-1 and TRBJ1-3, with D uncertain. Trimming shortened V by 4 bases and J by 2 bases, and 7 bases separated the two germline ends. This CDR3 is built from 13 residues. Germline V lookup: CDR1 SGHRS, CDR2 YFSETQ. CDR3: CASSPSTGNTIYF. The CDR3 region has the DNA TGCGCCAGCAGCCCCTCAACTGGAAACACCATATATTTT.

This clonotype was seen more than once but under ten times. The chain uses TRBV5-1 and TRBJ2-2, with no clear D. Germline values: CDR1 SGHRS, CDR2 YFSETQ. This CDR3 has 13 amino acids. Trimming stripped 2 bases from V and 6 bases from J, with 8 bases between. The DNA of the CDR3 is TGCGCCAGCAGCTTTGAGGCCCCCGGGGAGCTGTTTTTT. Amino acids: CASSFEAPGELFF.

This chain uses TRBV7-9 with TRBJ1-2; D is undetermined. Germline V gene sequence: CDR1 SEHNR, CDR2 FQNEAQ (reference sequence). V lost 5 bases, J lost 0 bases, and 16 bases lay in between. This CDR3 is built from 16 residues. This CDR3 is CASSDTSGITNYGYTF. CDR3 sequence (DNA): TGTGCCAGCAGCGACACGTCCGGGATAACTAACTATGGCTACACCTTC.

The chain is built from TRBV6-6 and TRBJ1-4, with D hard to call. The CDR3 contains 17 residues. The germline CDR1 and CDR2 sequences are MNHNY and SVGAGI (reference sequence). Trimming left V 7 bases short and J 8 bases short, with 26 bases between. The CDR3 bases are TGTGCCAGCACCCTAGGGAGTGTCGCACCCGCGGTGGAAAAACTGTTTTTT. It translates to CASTLGSVAPAVEKLFF.

The chain combines TRBV10-3 with TRBJ2-2, with D perhaps given as TRBD1 or TRBD2 (6 bases each). The germline CDR1 and CDR2 sequences are ENHRY and SYGVKD. There are 14 residues in the CDR3. V dropped 6 bases and J dropped 3 bases, with 11 bases sitting between them. In DNA form, the CDR3 reads TGTGCCATCAGGCCCGGGGGCGACACCGGGGAGCTGTTTTTT. Amino acid sequence: CAIRPGGDTGELFF.

The V call is TRBV6-5, the J call TRBJ1-1, with D unresolved. CDR1 MNHEY and CDR2 SVGAGI come from the germline V gene. The CDR3 has 14 amino acids. Trimming cost V 6 bases and J 2 bases, with 13 bases left between them. The CDR3 region has the DNA TGTGCCAGCAGCTTGGAGGAGGGAAACACTGAAGCTTTCTTT. This sequence encodes CASSLEEGNTEAFF.

This chain uses TRBV11-2 with TRBJ2-1; D gene ambiguous. The CDR3 covers 12 residues. CDR1 and CDR2 (germline): SGHAT, FQNNGV. Trimming stripped 5 bases from V and 3 bases from J, with 5 bases between. In DNA form, the CDR3 reads TGTGCCAGCAGCCCGAACTACAATGAGCAGTTCTTC. It codes for CASSPNYNEQFF. The whole variable domain, filled in from reference TRBV11-2 and TRBJ2-1, reads EAGVAQSPRYKIIEKRQSVAFWCNPISGHATLYWYQQILGQGPKLLIQFQNNGVVDDSQLPKDRFSAERLKGVDSTLKIQPAKLEDSAVYLCASSPNYNEQFFGPGTRLTVL.

In its sample, this clonotype was seen a few times. The junction departs from germline at one end; a sequencing error may be responsible. This sequence joins TRBV5-1 and TRBJ2-5; D gene uncertain. Germline loops: CDR1 SGHRS, CDR2 YFSETQ. The CDR3 is made up of 12 amino acids. The CDR3 DNA reads TGCGCCAGCAGCAAGTCCCAAGGGACCCAGTACTTC. Translation gives CASSKSQGTQYF. The entire variable domain, with the rest obtained from reference TRBV5-1 and TRBJ2-5, is as follows: KAGVTQTPRYLIKTRGQQVTLSCSPISGHRSVSWYQQTPGQGLQFLFEYFSETQRNKGNFPGRFSGRQFSNSRSEMNVSTLELGDSALYLCASSKSQGTQYFGPGTRLLVL.

At least ten counts were recorded for this clonotype. V gene TRBV12-3 or TRBV12-4 combines with J gene TRBJ1-1; D is unclear. Trimming removed 7 bases from V and 3 bases from J, with 15 bases in between. CDR3 size: 14 residues. The CDR3 sequence is CASNLGLADTEAFF. The CDR3 DNA reads as TGTGCCAGCAACCTCGGGTTGGCGGACACTGAAGCTTTCTTT.

The J gene is TRBJ2-2, the V gene TRBV28; 10 bases agree with TRBD1. Germline V gene lookup returns CDR1 MDHEN and CDR2 SYDVKM. The CDR3 spans 16 residues. V dropped 3 bases and J dropped 5; count of bases not matched to a gene: 6. CDR3 protein: CASSFSDRGLTGELFF. The CDR3 nucleotides read TGTGCCAGCAGTTTTTCCGACAGGGGGCTAACCGGGGAGCTGTTTTTT. Full variable domain (outside the CDR3, taken from reference TRBV28 and TRBJ2-2): DVKVTQSSRYLVKRTGEKVFLECVQDMDHENMFWYRQDPGLGLRLIYFSYDVKMKEKGDIPEGYSVSREKKERFSLILESASTNQTSMYLCASSFSDRGLTGELFFGEGSRLTVL.

The chain carries TRBV7-2 and TRBJ1-1; no clear D. Germline V gene sequence: CDR1 SGHTA, CDR2 FQGNSA. The CDR3 has 12 amino acids. The V and J ends lost 7 bases and 1 base respectively, with 7 bases between them. CDR3 nucleotides: TGTGCCAGCATCTACAGGAACACTGAAGCTTTCTTT. This gives the protein CASIYRNTEAFF.

This clonotype was observed a handful of times. V usage is TRBV5-1 and J usage is TRBJ1-1, with a tentative D call TRBD1 (6 bases). CDR3 length: 15 amino acids. Looked up from germline, CDR1 is SGHRS and CDR2 is YFSETQ. The V end was cut by 7 bases, the J end by 7 bases, with 23 bases between. The CDR3 spells CASGHETGPKYEAFF. The CDR3 DNA sequence: TGCGCCAGCGGCCACGAAACAGGGCCTAAATATGAAGCTTTCTTT.